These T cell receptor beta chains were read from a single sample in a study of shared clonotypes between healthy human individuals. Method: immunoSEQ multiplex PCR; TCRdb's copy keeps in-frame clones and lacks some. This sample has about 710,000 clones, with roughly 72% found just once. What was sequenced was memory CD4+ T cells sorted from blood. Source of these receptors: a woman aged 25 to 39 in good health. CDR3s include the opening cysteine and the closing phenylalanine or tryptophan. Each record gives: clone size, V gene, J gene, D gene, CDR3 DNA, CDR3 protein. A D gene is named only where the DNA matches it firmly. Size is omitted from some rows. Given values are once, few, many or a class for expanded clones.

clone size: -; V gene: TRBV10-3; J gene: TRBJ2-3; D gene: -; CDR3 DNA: TGTGCCATCAAGGAGGGGTCTGGCACAGATACGCAGTATTTT; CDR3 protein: CAIKEGSGTDTQYF
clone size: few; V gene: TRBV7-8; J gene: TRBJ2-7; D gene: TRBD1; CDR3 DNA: TGTGCCAGCAGCTCCAGGGGGCTTAGCGAGCAGTACTTC; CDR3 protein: CASSSRGLSEQYF
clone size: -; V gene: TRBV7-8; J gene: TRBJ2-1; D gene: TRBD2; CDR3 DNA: TGTGCCAGCAGCTCGCTCTTTAGCGGGAGGGGGGATGAGCAGTTCTTC; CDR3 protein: CASSSLFSGRGDEQFF
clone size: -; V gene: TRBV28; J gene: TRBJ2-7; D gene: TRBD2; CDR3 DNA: TGTGCCAGCAGGACGAGCGGGAGCCCACCTTACGAGCAGTACTTC; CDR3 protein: CASRTSGSPPYEQYF
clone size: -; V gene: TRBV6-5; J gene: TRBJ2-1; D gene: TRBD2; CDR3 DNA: TGTGCCAGCAGTTACTCTGTAGCGGGAGTCTCTGAGCAGTTCTTC; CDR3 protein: CASSYSVAGVSEQFF
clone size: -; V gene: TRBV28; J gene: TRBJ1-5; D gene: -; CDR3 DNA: TGTGCCAGCAGTCTAATCGGAAGGAGCAATCAGCCCCAGCATTTT; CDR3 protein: CASSLIGRSNQPQHF
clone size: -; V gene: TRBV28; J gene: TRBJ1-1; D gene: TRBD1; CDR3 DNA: TGTGCCAGCAGTACAGGGGTTAAGGGTGAAGCTTTCTTT; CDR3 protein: CASSTGVKGEAFF
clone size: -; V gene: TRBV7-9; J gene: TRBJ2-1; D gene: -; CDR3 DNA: TGTGCCAGCAGCTTAGCAATCGTCGCAACCAATGAGCAGTTCTTC; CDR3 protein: CASSLAIVATNEQFF
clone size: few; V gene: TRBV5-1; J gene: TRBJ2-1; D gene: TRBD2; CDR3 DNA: TGCGCCAGCGCCTCGGGCGGGAGCTACAATGAGCAGTTCTTC; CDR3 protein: CASASGGSYNEQFF
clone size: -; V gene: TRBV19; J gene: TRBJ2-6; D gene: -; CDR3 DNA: TGTGCCAGTAGTAACAGGGAAAGCTCTGGGGCCAACGTCCTGACTTTC; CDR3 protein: CASSNRESSGANVLTF
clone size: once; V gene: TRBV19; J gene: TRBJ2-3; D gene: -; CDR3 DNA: TGTGCCAGTACTATGGATGGGAGCATCCTCAGCACAGATACGCAGTATTTT; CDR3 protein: CASTMDGSILSTDTQYF
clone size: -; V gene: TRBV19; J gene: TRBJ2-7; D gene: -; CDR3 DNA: TGTGCCAGCGGGGCGTGGGGAGACGAGCAGTACTTC; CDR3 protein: CASGAWGDEQYF
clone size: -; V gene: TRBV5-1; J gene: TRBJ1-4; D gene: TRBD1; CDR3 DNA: TGCGCCAGCAGCCGAAACTTACAGGGGCGGGCAACTAATGAAAAACTGTTTTTT; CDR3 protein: CASSRNLQGRATNEKLFF
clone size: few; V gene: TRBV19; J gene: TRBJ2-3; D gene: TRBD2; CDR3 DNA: TGTGCCAGTAATCGACTAGCGGGAGGGCCAACAGATACGCAGTATTTT; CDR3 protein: CASNRLAGGPTDTQYF
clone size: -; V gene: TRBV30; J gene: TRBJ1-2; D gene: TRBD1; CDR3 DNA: TGTGCCTGGAGTTTCAGGGGGGGCTATGGCTACACCTTC; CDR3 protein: CAWSFRGGYGYTF
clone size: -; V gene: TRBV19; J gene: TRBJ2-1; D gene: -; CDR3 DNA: TGTGCCAGTAGTCCTCGGGCAACGTCCGGCAATGAGCAGTTCTTC; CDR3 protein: CASSPRATSGNEQFF
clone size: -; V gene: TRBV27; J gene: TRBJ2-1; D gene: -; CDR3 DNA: TGTGCCAGCAGTTTCTATAGCAGTAGTGTGCAGTTCTTC; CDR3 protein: CASSFYSSSVQFF